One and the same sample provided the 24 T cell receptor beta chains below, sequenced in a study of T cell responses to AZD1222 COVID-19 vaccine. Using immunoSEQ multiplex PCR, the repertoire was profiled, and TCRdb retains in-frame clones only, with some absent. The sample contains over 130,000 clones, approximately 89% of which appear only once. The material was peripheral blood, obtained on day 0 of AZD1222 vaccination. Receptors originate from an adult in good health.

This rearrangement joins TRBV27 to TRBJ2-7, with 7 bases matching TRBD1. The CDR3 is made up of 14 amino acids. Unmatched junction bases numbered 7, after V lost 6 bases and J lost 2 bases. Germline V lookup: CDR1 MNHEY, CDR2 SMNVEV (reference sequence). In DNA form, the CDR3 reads TGTGCCAGCAGAGACAGGGTATTAACCTACGAGCAGTACTTC. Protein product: CASRDRVLTYEQYF.

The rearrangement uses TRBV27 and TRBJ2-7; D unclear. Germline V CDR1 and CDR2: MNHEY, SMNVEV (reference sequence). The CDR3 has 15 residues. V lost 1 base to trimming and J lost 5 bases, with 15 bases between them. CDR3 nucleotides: TGTGCCAGCAGTTTATATAACAATCTGCAGGACGAGCAGTACTTC. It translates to CASSLYNNLQDEQYF.

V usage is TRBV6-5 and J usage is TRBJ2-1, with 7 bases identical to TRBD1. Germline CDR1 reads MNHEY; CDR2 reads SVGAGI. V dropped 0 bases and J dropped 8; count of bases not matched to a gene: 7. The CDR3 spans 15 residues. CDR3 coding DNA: TGTGCCAGCAGTTACTCGCTGACAGGGTTTCATGAGCAGTTCTTC. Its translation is CASSYSLTGFHEQFF.

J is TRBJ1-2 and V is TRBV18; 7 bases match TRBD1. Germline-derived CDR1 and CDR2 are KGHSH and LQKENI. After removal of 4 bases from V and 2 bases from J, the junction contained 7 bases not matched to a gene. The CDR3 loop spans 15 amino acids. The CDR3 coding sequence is TGTGCCAGCTCACATACCGACAGGGACAACTATGGCTACACCTTC. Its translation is CASSHTDRDNYGYTF.

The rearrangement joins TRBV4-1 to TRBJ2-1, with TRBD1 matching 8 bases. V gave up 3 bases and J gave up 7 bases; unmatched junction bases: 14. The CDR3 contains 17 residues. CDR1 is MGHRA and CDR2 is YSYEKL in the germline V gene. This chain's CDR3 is CASSHQFPRDRRNEQFF. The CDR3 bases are TGCGCCAGCAGCCACCAATTCCCCCGGGACAGGCGGAATGAGCAGTTCTTC.

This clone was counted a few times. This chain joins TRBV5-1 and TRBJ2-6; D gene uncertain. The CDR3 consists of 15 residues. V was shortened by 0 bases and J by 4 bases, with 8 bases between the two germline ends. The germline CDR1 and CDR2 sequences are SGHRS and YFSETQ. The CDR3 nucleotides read TGCGCCAGCAGCTTGGATACAGCCGGGGCCAACGTCCTGACTTTC. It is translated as CASSLDTAGANVLTF.

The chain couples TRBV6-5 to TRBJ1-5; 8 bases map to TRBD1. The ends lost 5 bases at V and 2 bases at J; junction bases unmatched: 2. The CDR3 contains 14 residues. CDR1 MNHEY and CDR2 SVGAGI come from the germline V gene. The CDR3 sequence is CASSPDRGNQPQHF. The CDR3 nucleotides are TGTGCCAGCAGTCCGGACAGGGGCAATCAGCCCCAGCATTTT.

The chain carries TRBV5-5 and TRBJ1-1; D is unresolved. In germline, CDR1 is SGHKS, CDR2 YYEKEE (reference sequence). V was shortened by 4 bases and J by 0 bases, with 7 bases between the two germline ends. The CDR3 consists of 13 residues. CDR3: CASSQRLNTEAFF. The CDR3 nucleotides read TGTGCCAGCAGCCAACGATTGAACACTGAAGCTTTCTTT.

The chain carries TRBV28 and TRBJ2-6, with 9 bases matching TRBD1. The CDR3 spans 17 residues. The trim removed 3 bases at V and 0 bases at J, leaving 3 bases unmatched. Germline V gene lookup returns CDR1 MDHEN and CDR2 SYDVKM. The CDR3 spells CASSFATGGSGANVLTF. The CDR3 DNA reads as TGTGCCAGCAGTTTTGCGACAGGGGGCTCTGGGGCCAACGTCCTGACTTTC.

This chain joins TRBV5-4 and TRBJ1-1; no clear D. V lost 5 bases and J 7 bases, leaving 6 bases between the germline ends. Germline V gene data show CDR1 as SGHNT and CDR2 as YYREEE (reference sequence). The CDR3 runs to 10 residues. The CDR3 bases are TGTGCCAGCAGTCTGGTTGAAGCTTTCTTT. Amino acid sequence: CASSLVEAFF.

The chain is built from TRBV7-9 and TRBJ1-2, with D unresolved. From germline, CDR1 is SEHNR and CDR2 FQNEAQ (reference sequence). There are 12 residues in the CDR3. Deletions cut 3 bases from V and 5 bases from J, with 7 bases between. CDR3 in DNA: TGTGCCAGCAGCTTCGCCGATTATGGCTACACCTTC. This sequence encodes CASSFADYGYTF.

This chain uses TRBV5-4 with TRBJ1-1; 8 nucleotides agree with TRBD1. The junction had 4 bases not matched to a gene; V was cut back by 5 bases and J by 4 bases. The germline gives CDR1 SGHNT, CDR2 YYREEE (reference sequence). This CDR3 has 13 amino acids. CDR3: CASRMTGATEAFF. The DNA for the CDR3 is TGTGCCAGCAGAATGACAGGGGCCACTGAAGCTTTCTTT.

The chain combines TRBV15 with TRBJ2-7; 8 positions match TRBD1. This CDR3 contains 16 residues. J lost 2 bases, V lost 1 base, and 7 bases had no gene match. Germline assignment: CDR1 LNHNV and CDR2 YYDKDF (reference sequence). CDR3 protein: CATSRVGGQETYEQYF. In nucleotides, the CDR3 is TGTGCCACCAGCAGAGTAGGGGGACAGGAGACCTACGAGCAGTACTTC.

The CDR3 DNA reads as TGTGCCAGCAGCCAAGATATGGGGGGTCAGCCCCAGCATTTT. It yields the protein CASSQDMGGQPQHF. The genes are TRBV3-1 (or the pseudogene TRBV3-2) and TRBJ1-5; maybe TRBD1 (5 bases). In germline, CDR1 is LGHDT, CDR2 YNNKEL (reference sequence). The V gene lost 0 bases and the J gene lost 6 bases, with 9 bases spanning the gap. This CDR3 comprises 14 residues.

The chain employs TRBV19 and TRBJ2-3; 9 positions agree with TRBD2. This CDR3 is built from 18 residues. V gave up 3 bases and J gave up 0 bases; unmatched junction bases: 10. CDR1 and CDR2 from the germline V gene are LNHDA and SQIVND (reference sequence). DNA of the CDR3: TGTGCCAGTAGTATTCCGCCTGCTCTAGCGGGAAGCACAGATACGCAGTATTTT. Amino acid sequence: CASSIPPALAGSTDTQYF. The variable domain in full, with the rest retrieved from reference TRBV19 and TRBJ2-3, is DGGITQSPKYLFRKEGQNVTLSCEQNLNHDAMYWYRQDPGQGLRLIYYSQIVNDFQKGDIAEGYSVSREKKESFPLTVTSAQKNPTAFYLCASSIPPALAGSTDTQYFGPGTRLTVL.

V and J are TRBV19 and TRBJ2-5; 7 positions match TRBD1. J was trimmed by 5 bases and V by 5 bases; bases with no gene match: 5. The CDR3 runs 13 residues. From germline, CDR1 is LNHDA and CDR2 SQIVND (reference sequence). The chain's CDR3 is CASSWTGRETQYF. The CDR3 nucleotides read TGTGCCAGTAGTTGGACAGGAAGGGAGACCCAGTACTTC.

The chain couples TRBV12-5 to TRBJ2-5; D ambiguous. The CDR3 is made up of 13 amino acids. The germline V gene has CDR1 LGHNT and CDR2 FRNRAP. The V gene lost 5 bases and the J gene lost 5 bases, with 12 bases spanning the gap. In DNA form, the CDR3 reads TGTGCTAGTGGTCTCGGGCCGTGGGAGACCCAGTACTTC. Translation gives CASGLGPWETQYF.

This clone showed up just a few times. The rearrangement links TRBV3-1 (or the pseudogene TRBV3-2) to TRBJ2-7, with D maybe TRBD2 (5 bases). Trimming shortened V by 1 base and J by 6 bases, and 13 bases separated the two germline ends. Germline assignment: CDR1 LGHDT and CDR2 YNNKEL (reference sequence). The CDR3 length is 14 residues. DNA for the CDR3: TGTGCCAGCAGCCAAGGTCGTCAGGCGGGCGAGCAGTACTTC. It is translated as CASSQGRQAGEQYF.

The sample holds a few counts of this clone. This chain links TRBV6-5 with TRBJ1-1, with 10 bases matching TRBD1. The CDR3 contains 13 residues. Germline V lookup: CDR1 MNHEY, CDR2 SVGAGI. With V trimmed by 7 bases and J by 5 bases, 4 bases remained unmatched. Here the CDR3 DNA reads TGTGCCAGCACCCGACAGGGGGCGACTGAAGCTTTCTTT. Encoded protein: CASTRQGATEAFF.

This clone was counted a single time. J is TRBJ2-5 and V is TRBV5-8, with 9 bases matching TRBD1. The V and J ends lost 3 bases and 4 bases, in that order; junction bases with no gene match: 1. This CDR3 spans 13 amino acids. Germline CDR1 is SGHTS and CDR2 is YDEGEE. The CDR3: CASSSDRGETQYF. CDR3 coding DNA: TGTGCCAGCAGCTCGGACAGGGGAGAGACCCAGTACTTC.

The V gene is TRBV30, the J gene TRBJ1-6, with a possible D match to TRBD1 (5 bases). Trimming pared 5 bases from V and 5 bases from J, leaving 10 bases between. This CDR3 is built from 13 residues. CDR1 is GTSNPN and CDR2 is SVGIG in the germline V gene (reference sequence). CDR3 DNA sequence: TGTGCCTGGGACAGCATCAATAATTCACCCCTCCACTTT. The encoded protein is CAWDSINNSPLHF.

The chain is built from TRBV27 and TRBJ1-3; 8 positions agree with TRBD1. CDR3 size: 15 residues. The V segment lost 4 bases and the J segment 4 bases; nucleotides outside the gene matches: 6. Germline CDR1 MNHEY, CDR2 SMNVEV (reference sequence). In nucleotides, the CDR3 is TGTGCCAGCAGTTCTCAGGGGGCTATCGGAAACACCATATATTTT. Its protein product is CASSSQGAIGNTIYF.

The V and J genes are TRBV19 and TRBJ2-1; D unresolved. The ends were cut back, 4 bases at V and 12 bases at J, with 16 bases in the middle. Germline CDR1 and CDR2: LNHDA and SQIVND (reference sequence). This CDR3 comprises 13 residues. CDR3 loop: CASSTLDSQAQFF. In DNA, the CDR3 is TGTGCCAGTAGTACCCTTGACTCGCAGGCGCAGTTCTTC. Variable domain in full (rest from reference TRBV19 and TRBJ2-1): DGGITQSPKYLFRKEGQNVTLSCEQNLNHDAMYWYRQDPGQGLRLIYYSQIVNDFQKGDIAEGYSVSREKKESFPLTVTSAQKNPTAFYLCASSTLDSQAQFFGPGTRLTVL.

This chain's CDR3 is CASSINSAGTENEKLFF. CDR3 bases: TGTGCCAGTAGCATTAACTCTGCCGGGACAGAGAATGAAAAACTGTTTTTT. This chain links TRBV19 with TRBJ1-4; the match to TRBD1 covers 7 bases. The CDR3 sequence is 17 residues long. Germline V gene lookup returns CDR1 LNHDA and CDR2 SQIVND (reference sequence). V lost 6 bases to trimming and J lost 5 bases; unmatched junction nucleotides: 15.